The T cell receptor beta chain under discussion was sequenced for a study of metastatic and nonmetastatic thyroid tumors. Across the whole study: Repertoires were compared across blood and tumor or nodule tissue from malignant and benign thyroid patients.

Ahead of thyroid surgery, no patient had received treatment of any kind. In the source study's methods: A classifier for distant metastasis in papillary thyroid cancer was constructed using CDR3 differences observed across clinicopathological groups. TCRdb ran MiXCR on the PCR reads. The V and J calls follow TCRdb's processing rather than the paper's. The sample carries around 18,000 clones, roughly a fifth recorded once. Input material: tumor tissue. The TCR originated in a female donor with papillary thyroid cancer or a benign thyroid nodule (not recorded which). Some clones in this sample may be carry-over from other donors' samples.

CDR3 protein: CASTSQGLAYGYTF. The CDR3 DNA follows: TGTGCCAGCACCTCCCAGGGGCTCGCCTATGGCTACACCTTC. The V and J genes are TRBV9 and TRBJ1-2; TRBD1 is a possible D gene (6 bases). CDR3 length: 14 residues. Germline loops: CDR1 SGDLS, CDR2 YYNGEE. Trimming stripped 6 bases from V and 4 bases from J, with 16 bases between.